These 22 T cell receptor beta chains originate from one sample sequenced in a study of OX40 agonist ivuxolimab in advanced cancers. The assay was immunoSEQ multiplex PCR, and TCRdb's table has in-frame clones only and misses some. The data contain about 81,000 clones, approximately 79% of them singletons. This specimen was CD4+ or CD8+ T cells sorted from blood, taken in a trial of the OX40 agonist ivuxolimab. The receptors come from an adult with an advanced solid tumor such as melanoma, head and neck, liver or kidney cancer.

The CDR3 DNA is TGCGCCAGCACCTTCGGAGCGGGGGGTACCGCCAAAAACATTCAGTACTTC. Translating gives CASTFGAGGTAKNIQYF. The chain joins TRBV5-1 to TRBJ2-4; TRBD2 matches at 9 bases. Trimming at V came to 6 bases and at J to 1 base, leaving 11 bases not matched to a gene. The CDR3 runs 17 residues. In germline, CDR1 is SGHRS, CDR2 YFSETQ.

The V and J genes are TRBV25-1 and TRBJ1-2, with a tentative D call TRBD1 (6 bases). This CDR3 is built from 12 residues. The germline V and J ends were trimmed by 8 bases and 6 bases, with 13 bases remaining between them. Germline V gene data show CDR1 as MGHDK and CDR2 as SYGVNS. The CDR3 DNA sequence: TGTGCCAGCGAAGGGGGGTACGATGGCTACACCTTC. It codes for CASEGGYDGYTF.

The chain links TRBV10-2 to TRBJ2-2; tentative D call: TRBD1 (5 bases). The germline V and J ends were trimmed by 2 bases and 1 base, with 11 bases remaining between them. The CDR3 consists of 16 residues. Germline CDR1 is WSHSY and CDR2 is SAAADI. CDR3 sequence: CASSEVGQGNTGELFF. The DNA for the CDR3 is TGCGCCAGCAGTGAGGTGGGCCAGGGGAACACCGGGGAGCTGTTTTTT.

The V call is TRBV6-4, the J call TRBJ2-3; D tentatively reads TRBD1 or TRBD2 (5 bases each). CDR1 MRHNA and CDR2 SNTAGT come from the germline V gene. Trimming stripped 2 bases from V and 4 bases from J, with 10 bases between. The CDR3 loop spans 14 amino acids. CDR3 loop: CASSDGGTSDTQYF. The CDR3 bases are TGTGCCAGCAGTGACGGTGGGACGTCAGATACGCAGTATTTT.

The rearrangement uses TRBV5-1 and TRBJ1-2, with 7 nucleotides matching TRBD1. The CDR3 is made up of 13 amino acids. The V segment lost 0 bases and the J segment 6 bases; nucleotides outside the gene matches: 2. Germline V gene lookup returns CDR1 SGHRS and CDR2 YFSETQ. The CDR3 sequence is CASSLGQGHGYTF. The CDR3 DNA follows: TGCGCCAGCAGCTTGGGACAGGGACATGGCTACACCTTC.

This clone was detected only a few times. The rearrangement uses TRBV4-2 and TRBJ1-4; unclear D gene. The CDR3 is 17 amino acids. V was trimmed by 1 base and J by 0 bases, leaving 12 bases between them. Germline lookup yields CDR1 LGHNA and CDR2 YNFKEQ. CDR3 nucleotides: TGTGCCAGCAGCCAAGCGGTCCAAGGTGCAACTAATGAAAAACTGTTTTTT. It specifies CASSQAVQGATNEKLFF.

The genes are TRBV28 and TRBJ2-2; no firm D call. The CDR3 covers 15 residues. V was clipped by 5 bases and J by 0 bases, with 10 bases between them. Germline V gene sequence: CDR1 MDHEN, CDR2 SYDVKM. CDR3: CASSPLGPNTGELFF. The CDR3 DNA sequence: TGTGCCAGCAGTCCCCTAGGCCCGAACACCGGGGAGCTGTTTTTT. Together with reference TRBV28 and TRBJ2-2, the CDR3 gives the full variable domain: DVKVTQSSRYLVKRTGEKVFLECVQDMDHENMFWYRQDPGLGLRLIYFSYDVKMKEKGDIPEGYSVSREKKERFSLILESASTNQTSMYLCASSPLGPNTGELFFGEGSRLTVL.

The rearrangement uses TRBV25-1 and TRBJ2-1, with D tentatively TRBD1 or TRBD2 (6 bases each). Trimming stripped 4 bases from V and 0 bases from J, with 13 bases between. CDR1 is MGHDK, CDR2 SYGVNS, per germline. The CDR3 has 16 residues. The CDR3 coding sequence is TGTGCCAGCAGTGGCGGGACAAAGAGCTCCTACAATGAGCAGTTCTTC. Its protein product is CASSGGTKSSYNEQFF. The whole variable domain, filled in from reference TRBV25-1 and TRBJ2-1, reads EADIYQTPRYLVIGTGKKITLECSQTMGHDKMYWYQQDPGMELHLIHYSYGVNSTEKGDLSSESTVSRIRTEHFPLTLESARPSHTSQYLCASSGGTKSSYNEQFFGPGTRLTVL.

The chain couples TRBV11-3 to TRBJ1-1; TRBD1 matches 10 bases. This CDR3 spans 18 amino acids. With V trimmed by 4 bases and J by 3 bases, 14 bases remained unmatched. CDR1 and CDR2 (germline): SGHNT, YENEEA. The CDR3, as DNA: TGTGCCAGCAGCTACGCGTCGACAGGGGGCTTAAGAGACACTGAAGCTTTCTTT. Translated: CASSYASTGGLRDTEAFF.

The genes are TRBV7-8 and TRBJ2-7; TRBD2 aligns across 13 bases. The germline V gene encodes CDR1 SGHVS and CDR2 FQNEAQ. The CDR3 length is 13 residues. After removal of 3 bases from V and 10 bases from J, the junction contained 3 bases not matched to a gene. CDR3 coding DNA: TGTGCCAGCAGCTTTGGACTAGCGGGGGATCAGTACGTC. Protein product: CASSFGLAGDQYV.

J is TRBJ2-1 and V is TRBV19; 11 nucleotides line up with TRBD2. Losses at the gene ends were 6 bases for V and 4 bases for J; bases not matched to a gene: 5. The CDR3 consists of 15 residues. Looked up from germline, CDR1 is LNHDA and CDR2 is SQIVND (reference sequence). Here the CDR3 DNA reads TGTGCCAGTAGCCCCGGGACTAGCGGATACAATGAGCAGTTCTTC. This sequence encodes CASSPGTSGYNEQFF.

The V and J genes are TRBV27 and TRBJ2-6, with D possibly matching TRBD2 (5 bases). Germline V lookup: CDR1 MNHEY, CDR2 SMNVEV (reference sequence). The CDR3 sequence is 15 residues long. V lost 5 bases and J lost 0, with 8 bases in between. CDR3 sequence: CASSGLSSGANVLTF. Here the CDR3 DNA reads TGTGCCAGCAGTGGACTCTCCTCTGGGGCCAACGTCCTGACTTTC.

This chain joins TRBV11-2 and TRBJ2-3, with TRBD2 identical over 15 bases. Losses at the gene ends were 4 bases for V and 4 bases for J; bases not matched to a gene: 6. The CDR3 has 17 amino acids. Looked up from germline, CDR1 is SGHAT and CDR2 is FQNNGV. The CDR3 spells CASSSLWTSGRADTQYF. The CDR3 DNA reads TGTGCCAGCAGCTCCCTTTGGACTAGCGGGAGGGCAGATACGCAGTATTTT. Full variable domain (outside the CDR3, taken from reference TRBV11-2 and TRBJ2-3): EAGVAQSPRYKIIEKRQSVAFWCNPISGHATLYWYQQILGQGPKLLIQFQNNGVVDDSQLPKDRFSAERLKGVDSTLKIQPAKLEDSAVYLCASSSLWTSGRADTQYFGPGTRLTVL.

The rearrangement links TRBV4-1 to TRBJ2-1, with 11 bases fitting TRBD2. With V trimmed by 1 base and J by 4 bases, 6 bases remained unmatched. CDR3 length equals 17 residues. Germline values: CDR1 MGHRA, CDR2 YSYEKL. CDR3 sequence: CASSQVVASGGYNEQFF. In DNA form, the CDR3 reads TGCGCCAGCAGCCAAGTAGTGGCTAGCGGGGGGTACAATGAGCAGTTCTTC.

This chain joins TRBV4-1 and TRBJ2-7; the D gene is possibly TRBD2 (5 bases). This CDR3 spans 17 amino acids. Germline V CDR1 and CDR2: MGHRA, YSYEKL. V was pared by 1 base and J by 0 bases, with 16 bases between. In DNA form, the CDR3 reads TGCGCCAGCAGCCAAGGAGAAGCGGCCTTCAGCTCCTACGAGCAGTACTTC. Translating gives CASSQGEAAFSSYEQYF.

The V gene is TRBV2, the J gene TRBJ1-5; tentatively, D is TRBD1 (5 bases). The V end lost 6 bases, the J end lost 3 bases, and 12 bases lay between the germline ends. Looked up from germline, CDR1 is SNHLY and CDR2 is FYNNEI. This CDR3 has 14 residues. In nucleotides, the CDR3 is TGTGCCAGCAGCGAACGACAGATCAATCAGCCCCAGCATTTT. Translated: CASSERQINQPQHF.

This clone is a singleton in its sample. The chain employs TRBV28 and TRBJ2-7; 7 bases are shared with TRBD1. V trimming: 5 bases; J trimming: 0 bases; junction bases outside the gene matches: 7. The CDR3 is made up of 15 amino acids. The germline V gene encodes CDR1 MDHEN and CDR2 SYDVKM. DNA of the CDR3: TGTGCCAGCAGTCCGGGACAGACCAGCTCCTACGAGCAGTACTTC. Translated, it gives CASSPGQTSSYEQYF.

V usage is TRBV29-1 and J usage is TRBJ2-5; D is possibly TRBD1 (6 bases). Trimming removed 0 bases at V and 3 bases at J, with 17 bases between. From germline, CDR1 is SQVTM and CDR2 ANQGSEA. The CDR3 has 16 residues. The CDR3 is CSVEDPDSLTEETQYF. Here the CDR3 DNA reads TGCAGCGTTGAAGACCCGGACAGCTTGACCGAAGAGACCCAGTACTTC.

This sequence joins TRBV4-1 and TRBJ1-5; D not resolved. Germline lookup yields CDR1 MGHRA and CDR2 YSYEKL. Trimming took 2 bases from V and 6 from J, leaving 17 bases between them. The CDR3 length is 16 residues. The CDR3 region has the DNA TGCGCCAGCAGCCAAAGCCCTTCTGGATCGAGTCAGCCCCAGCATTTT. It codes for CASSQSPSGSSQPQHF.

The chain joins TRBV19 to TRBJ1-2; D unresolved. Germline V gene sequence: CDR1 LNHDA, CDR2 SQIVND (reference sequence). The CDR3 runs 13 residues. The V end was cut by 7 bases, the J end by 4 bases, with 13 bases between. The CDR3: CASTIGDFYGYTF. The CDR3 DNA follows: TGTGCCAGTACTATCGGGGATTTCTATGGCTACACCTTC.

Of note for this clone: Germline and junction disagree at one end, which may indicate a read error. The genes are TRBV9 and TRBJ2-3; D remains ambiguous. Germline assignment: CDR1 SGDLS and CDR2 YYNGEE. The CDR3 spans 17 residues. CDR3 nucleotides: TGTGCCAGCAGCGTAGCCCCCGGCGGTGACTCCACATATACGCAGTATTTT. Amino acid sequence: CASSVAPGGDSTYTQYF.

The chain employs TRBV7-7 and TRBJ2-2; the D is unclear. Deletions cut 1 base from V and 7 bases from J, with 13 bases between. This CDR3 has 15 amino acids. Germline lookup yields CDR1 SSHAT and CDR2 FNYEAQ (reference sequence). CDR3 sequence (DNA): TGTGCCAGCAGCTTAGGGCCTACTGGGGACGGGGAGCTGTTTTTT. It encodes CASSLGPTGDGELFF.